This is a list of T cell receptor beta chains from one sample in a study of shared clonotypes between healthy human individuals. Data came from immunoSEQ multiplex PCR; TCRdb stores just in-frame clones and leaves some out. The sample holds millions of clones; 80% to 95% are singletons and the top ten take about 0.41%. Specimen: naive CD4+ T cells from PBMCs. Every receptor here comes from a man between 18 and 35 years old in good health. Some clones in this sample may be carry-over from other donors' samples. Each CDR3 is given with its conserved first and last residue. The order of the fields is V gene, CDR3 length, J gene, clone size, D gene, CDR3 DNA, CDR3 protein. The D gene is left open where the match is weak. Rows give clone size only sometimes, using once, few, many, or a class for an expanded clone.

V: TRBV5-6
length: 15
J: TRBJ1-3
size: .
D: TRBD1
DNA: TGTGCCAGCAGCCCCGGGACAGGGGGAAGAAACACCATATATTTT
CDR3: CASSPGTGGRNTIYF

V: TRBV7-2
length: 12
J: TRBJ2-1
size: .
D: .
DNA: TGTGCCAGCAGCTTAGAGTACCGGGAGCAGTTCTTC
CDR3: CASSLEYREQFF

V: TRBV6-6
length: 16
J: TRBJ1-1
size: .
D: .
DNA: TGTGCCAGCAGTTACTCGAAGGGCAGGGCGGACACTGAAGCTTTCTTT
CDR3: CASSYSKGRADTEAFF

V: TRBV12-5
length: 16
J: TRBJ2-1
size: .
D: .
DNA: TGTGCTAGTGGTCCGGCGGGACAGCGCTCTTACAATGAGCAGTTCTTC
CDR3: CASGPAGQRSYNEQFF

V: TRBV29-1
length: 18
J: TRBJ2-1
size: .
D: TRBD2
DNA: TGCAGCGTTGAAGGTCGTGGGGCCGGGACTAGTTGGAGCAATGAGCAGTTCTTC
CDR3: CSVEGRGAGTSWSNEQFF

V: TRBV19
length: 13
J: TRBJ1-1
size: .
D: .
DNA: TGTGCCAGTAGTATAGTTGTTCCCTCGCGAGCTTTCTTT
CDR3: CASSIVVPSRAFF

V: TRBV5-1
length: 17
J: TRBJ1-5
size: .
D: .
DNA: TGCGCCAGCAGGGTGGTGGATTCTCCTTATAGCAATCAGCCCCAGCATTTT
CDR3: CASRVVDSPYSNQPQHF

V: TRBV11-2
length: 15
J: TRBJ2-7
size: .
D: TRBD2
DNA: TGTGCCAGCAGCTTACTTAGCGGGAGCACCTACGAGCAGTACTTC
CDR3: CASSLLSGSTYEQYF

V: TRBV5-1
length: 15
J: TRBJ2-3
size: .
D: TRBD2
DNA: TGCGCCAGCAGCTTTAGCGGGAGGGGGACAGATACGCAGTATTTT
CDR3: CASSFSGRGTDTQYF

V: TRBV5-1
length: 15
J: TRBJ2-3
size: .
D: TRBD2
DNA: TGCGCCAGCAGCTTTAGCGGGACTAGCACAGATACGCAGTATTTT
CDR3: CASSFSGTSTDTQYF

V: TRBV2
length: 15
J: TRBJ1-4
size: .
D: .
DNA: TGTGCCAGCAGTGAAGACAGGGCAACTAATGAAAAACTGTTTTTT
CDR3: CASSEDRATNEKLFF

V: TRBV28
length: 16
J: TRBJ2-5
size: once
D: TRBD1
DNA: TGTGCCAGCACCACCTTAGCGACAGGGGACCGCGAGACCCAGTACTTC
CDR3: CASTTLATGDRETQYF

V: TRBV9
length: 16
J: TRBJ2-1
size: .
D: TRBD2
DNA: TGTGCCAGCAGCGTAACTAGCGGGATTAACTACAATGAGCAGTTCTTC
CDR3: CASSVTSGINYNEQFF

V: TRBV7-2
length: 14
J: TRBJ2-7
size: .
D: .
DNA: TGTGCCAGCAGCCTACAGGGACTTTACGACGAGCAGTACTTC
CDR3: CASSLQGLYDEQYF

V: TRBV5-1
length: 15
J: TRBJ1-1
size: .
D: .
DNA: TGCGCCAGCACAGGAGGGCAGCCCGAGGGGACTGAAGCTTTCTTT
CDR3: CASTGGQPEGTEAFF

V: TRBV11-2
length: 16
J: TRBJ2-1
size: .
D: .
DNA: TGTGCCAGCAGCGGTCTCAGCGGGCGGGTAGTTAATGAGCAGTTCTTC
CDR3: CASSGLSGRVVNEQFF

V: TRBV19
length: 15
J: TRBJ2-6
size: .
D: .
DNA: TGTGCCAGTAGTATAGTTCACTCTGGGGCCAACGTCCTGACTTTC
CDR3: CASSIVHSGANVLTF

V: TRBV28
length: 12
J: TRBJ1-2
size: .
D: .
DNA: TGTGCCAGCAGCCCGTTAGGCTATGGCTACACCTTC
CDR3: CASSPLGYGYTF

V: TRBV5-6
length: 15
J: TRBJ2-2
size: .
D: TRBD1
DNA: TGTGCCAGCAGCCTGGGACAGTCGAACACCGGGGAGCTGTTTTTT
CDR3: CASSLGQSNTGELFF

V: TRBV5-1
length: 14
J: TRBJ1-2
size: .
D: .
DNA: TGCGCCAGCGCAGAATTTGAAAATGACTATGGCTACACCTTC
CDR3: CASAEFENDYGYTF

V: TRBV30
length: 13
J: TRBJ2-5
size: .
D: .
DNA: TGTGCCTGGGCCCCCGGCGTACAAGAGACCCAGTACTTC
CDR3: CAWAPGVQETQYF

V: TRBV29-1
length: 12
J: TRBJ1-1
size: .
D: .
DNA: TGCAGCGGGAGGGGGGCGCGGACTGAAGCTTTCTTT
CDR3: CSGRGARTEAFF

V: TRBV28
length: 15
J: TRBJ2-2
size: .
D: .
DNA: TGTGCCAGCAGACACTCACAGGGTATCGCCGGGGAGCTGTTTTTT
CDR3: CASRHSQGIAGELFF

V: TRBV28
length: 14
J: TRBJ2-1
size: .
D: .
DNA: TGTGCCAGCAGTTTAATAGGGATCTACAATGAGCAGTTCTTC
CDR3: CASSLIGIYNEQFF

V: TRBV9
length: 16
J: TRBJ2-3
size: .
D: .
DNA: TGTGCCAGCAGCGTAATGGGACTGGGGAGCACAGATACGCAGTATTTT
CDR3: CASSVMGLGSTDTQYF

V: TRBV28
length: 13
J: TRBJ2-1
size: .
D: .
DNA: TGTGCCAGCAGTTTCTACAGTAACAATGAGCAGTTCTTC
CDR3: CASSFYSNNEQFF

V: TRBV5-1
length: 14
J: TRBJ1-3
size: .
D: .
DNA: TGCGCCAGCAGCTTTGGGGCTGTTGGAAACACCATATATTTT
CDR3: CASSFGAVGNTIYF

V: TRBV18
length: 15
J: TRBJ2-5
size: .
D: .
DNA: TGTGCCAGCTCACTAGGGACCGGGGCAGAAGAGACCCAGTACTTC
CDR3: CASSLGTGAEETQYF

V: TRBV5-4
length: 14
J: TRBJ1-4
size: .
D: .
DNA: TGTGCCAGCAGCCTGGGGGGGACTAATGAAAAACTGTTTTTT
CDR3: CASSLGGTNEKLFF

V: TRBV19
length: 13
J: TRBJ1-2
size: .
D: .
DNA: TGTGCCAGTAGCTACCGGGCAAGCTATGGCTACACCTTC
CDR3: CASSYRASYGYTF

V: TRBV9
length: 12
J: TRBJ1-2
size: .
D: .
DNA: TGTGCCAGCAGCGCAGAGTCCTATGGCTACACCTTC
CDR3: CASSAESYGYTF

V: TRBV28
length: 16
J: TRBJ2-1
size: .
D: TRBD2
DNA: TGTGCCAGCATAGGGTACGCGGGAGCCTCCTACAATGAGCAGTTCTTC
CDR3: CASIGYAGASYNEQFF

V: TRBV5-1
length: 15
J: TRBJ1-6
size: .
D: .
DNA: TGCGCCAGCACTGGGACACCAAAGTATAATTCACCCCTCCACTTT
CDR3: CASTGTPKYNSPLHF

V: TRBV28
length: 15
J: TRBJ2-2
size: .
D: TRBD2
DNA: TGTGCCAGCAGCGGGACTAGCGGGATCCCCGGGGAGCTGTTTTTT
CDR3: CASSGTSGIPGELFF

V: TRBV5-1
length: 13
J: TRBJ2-5
size: .
D: .
DNA: TGCGCCAGCAGCTTATACAGCCCAGAGACCCAGTACTTC
CDR3: CASSLYSPETQYF

V: TRBV19
length: 18
J: TRBJ1-2
size: once
D: TRBD1
DNA: TGTGCCAGTAGTTCTCCACCGGGACAGGGCAAGCTTAACTATGGCTACACCTTC
CDR3: CASSSPPGQGKLNYGYTF

V: TRBV10-1
length: 18
J: TRBJ2-7
size: .
D: TRBD1
DNA: TGCGCCAGCCCTAACCCACAGGGGGAAATTAGGTACTCCTACGAGCAGTACTTC
CDR3: CASPNPQGEIRYSYEQYF

V: TRBV27
length: 14
J: TRBJ2-4
size: .
D: .
DNA: TGTGCCTCAGGGGGGGGTCGAGCCAAAAACATTCAGTACTTC
CDR3: CASGGGRAKNIQYF

V: TRBV20-1
length: 11
J: TRBJ1-1
size: .
D: .
DNA: TGCAGCTTCGAGAAGAACACTGAAGCTTTCTTT
CDR3: CSFEKNTEAFF

V: TRBV2
length: 12
J: TRBJ2-5
size: .
D: .
DNA: TGTGCCAGCAGTTCCATTGACACGACCCAGTACTTC
CDR3: CASSSIDTTQYF

V: TRBV29-1
length: 10
J: TRBJ2-5
size: .
D: .
DNA: TGCAGCGTCGCCTTGGAGACCCAGTACTTC
CDR3: CSVALETQYF

V: TRBV5-4
length: 14
J: TRBJ2-7
size: .
D: TRBD1
DNA: TGTGCCAGCAGCTTGGAACAGGGGACCTACGAGCAGTACTTC
CDR3: CASSLEQGTYEQYF

V: TRBV7-9
length: 14
J: TRBJ1-1
size: .
D: .
DNA: TGTGCCAGCAGAACCGGGACGTTGAACACTGAAGCTTTCTTT
CDR3: CASRTGTLNTEAFF

V: TRBV11-3
length: 15
J: TRBJ2-2
size: .
D: .
DNA: TGTGCCAGCAGCCTAAGCGGAGCGAACACCGGGGAGCTGTTTTTT
CDR3: CASSLSGANTGELFF

V: TRBV19
length: 15
J: TRBJ1-1
size: .
D: .
DNA: TGTGCCAGTAGTATAGCCCCCGGCCTGAGCTCTGAAGCTTTCTTT
CDR3: CASSIAPGLSSEAFF

V: TRBV5-1
length: 12
J: TRBJ2-1
size: .
D: .
DNA: TGCGCCAGCAGCATCGTCGGCGGTGAGCAGTTCTTC
CDR3: CASSIVGGEQFF

V: TRBV28
length: 12
J: TRBJ2-5
size: .
D: .
DNA: TGTGCCAGCAGTCCATTCCAAGAGACCCAGTACTTC
CDR3: CASSPFQETQYF

V: TRBV5-1
length: 13
J: TRBJ1-2
size: few
D: TRBD1
DNA: TGCGCCAGCAGGCCGGGACAGGGCTATGGCTACACCTTC
CDR3: CASRPGQGYGYTF

V: TRBV9
length: 16
J: TRBJ1-2
size: .
D: .
DNA: TGTGCCAGCAGCGTAGGGGGACACCTCACTAACTATGGCTACACCTTC
CDR3: CASSVGGHLTNYGYTF

V: TRBV6-5
length: 12
J: TRBJ2-2
size: .
D: .
DNA: TGTGCCGCACGACAGGTCACCGGGGAGCTGTTTTTT
CDR3: CAARQVTGELFF

V: TRBV28
length: 12
J: TRBJ1-2
size: .
D: .
DNA: TGTGCCATCGGAGGGGCTAACTATGGCTACACCTTC
CDR3: CAIGGANYGYTF

V: TRBV4-2
length: 15
J: TRBJ2-7
size: .
D: .
DNA: TGTGCCAGCAGCCAAGTAATCGGCCGATCCTACGAGCAGTACTTC
CDR3: CASSQVIGRSYEQYF

V: TRBV5-1
length: 15
J: TRBJ2-6
size: .
D: .
DNA: TGCGCCAGCAGCCAATCCCTCACTGGGGCCAACGTCCTGACTTTC
CDR3: CASSQSLTGANVLTF

V: TRBV28
length: 12
J: TRBJ1-1
size: .
D: TRBD1
DNA: TGTGCCAGCAGTTTATTGACAGGGGCGGCTTTCTTT
CDR3: CASSLLTGAAFF